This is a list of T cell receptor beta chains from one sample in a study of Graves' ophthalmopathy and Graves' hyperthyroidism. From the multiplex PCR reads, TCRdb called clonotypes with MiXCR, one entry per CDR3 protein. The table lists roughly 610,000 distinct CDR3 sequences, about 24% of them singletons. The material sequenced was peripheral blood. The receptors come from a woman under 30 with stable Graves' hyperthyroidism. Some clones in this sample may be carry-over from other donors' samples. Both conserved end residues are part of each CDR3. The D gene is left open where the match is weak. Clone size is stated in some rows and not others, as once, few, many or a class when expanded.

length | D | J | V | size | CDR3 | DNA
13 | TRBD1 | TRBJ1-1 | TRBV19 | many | CASSMTGRPEAFF | TGTGCCAGTAGTATGACAGGGAGGCCTGAAGCTTTCTTT
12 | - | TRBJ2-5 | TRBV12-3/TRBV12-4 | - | CASTQSSGTQYF | TGTGCCAGCACCCAAAGCAGTGGGACCCAGTACTTC
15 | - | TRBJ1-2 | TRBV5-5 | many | CASSFGDKLAYGYTF | TGTGCCAGCAGCTTTGGGGACAAGCTCGCCTATGGCTACACCTTC
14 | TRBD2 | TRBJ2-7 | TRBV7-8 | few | CASSPRLARDEQYF | TGTGCCAGCAGCCCCCGACTAGCTAGGGACGAGCAGTACTTC
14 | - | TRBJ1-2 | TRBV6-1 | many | CASTHGDRAYGYTF | TGTGCCAGCACCCACGGGGATAGGGCCTATGGCTACACCTTC
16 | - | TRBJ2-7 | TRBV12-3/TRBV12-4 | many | CASSREQVWGIYEQYF | TGTGCCAGCAGCCGAGAACAGGTTTGGGGTATCTACGAGCAGTACTTC
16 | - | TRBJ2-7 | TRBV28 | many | CASIPNASVGEREQYF | TGTGCCAGCATCCCCAATGCGAGCGTGGGGGAGAGGGAGCAGTACTTC
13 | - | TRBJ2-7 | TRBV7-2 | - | CASRAIGGYEQYF | TGTGCCAGCAGGGCCATAGGCGGCTATGAGCAGTACTTC
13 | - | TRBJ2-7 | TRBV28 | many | CASSLPPLAEQYF | TGTGCCAGCAGTTTACCCCCGCTCGCCGAGCAGTACTTC
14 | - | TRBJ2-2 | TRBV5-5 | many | CASSLARVTGELFF | TGTGCCAGCAGCTTGGCCCGAGTCACCGGGGAGCTGTTTTTT
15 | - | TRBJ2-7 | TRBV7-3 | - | CASSLKGGRPYEQYF | TGTGCCAGCAGCTTAAAGGGAGGCAGGCCCTACGAGCAGTACTTC
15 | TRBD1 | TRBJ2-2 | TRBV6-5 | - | CASSSPTGEAGELFF | TGTGCCAGCAGTTCCCCGACAGGGGAGGCCGGGGAGCTGTTTTTT
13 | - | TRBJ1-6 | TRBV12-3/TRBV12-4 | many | CASSGGDISPLHF | TGTGCCAGCAGTGGGGGGGATATTTCACCCCTCCACTTT
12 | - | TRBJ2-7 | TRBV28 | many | CATLGKFYEQYF | TGTGCCACCCTTGGGAAGTTCTACGAGCAGTACTTC
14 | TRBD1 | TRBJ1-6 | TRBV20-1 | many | CSVPDRGPDSPLHF | TGCAGTGTACCCGACAGGGGGCCAGATTCACCCCTCCACTTT
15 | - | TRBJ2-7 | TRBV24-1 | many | CATIGTQEGPYEQYF | TGTGCCACCATAGGGACTCAAGAGGGACCTTACGAGCAGTACTTC
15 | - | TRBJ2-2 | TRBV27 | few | CASSRVGANTGELFF | TGTGCCAGCAGCCGGGTGGGGGCGAACACCGGGGAGCTGTTTTTT
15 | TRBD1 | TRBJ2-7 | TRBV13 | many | CASSFGTAKPYEQYF | TGTGCCAGCAGCTTCGGGACAGCAAAACCCTACGAGCAGTACTTC
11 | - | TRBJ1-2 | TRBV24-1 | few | CATSEGYGYTF | TGTGCCACCAGTGAGGGGTATGGCTACACCTTC
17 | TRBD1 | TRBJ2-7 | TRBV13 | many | CASSLGTGGFVNYEQYF | TGTGCCAGCAGCTTAGGGACAGGGGGCTTCGTTAACTACGAGCAGTACTTC
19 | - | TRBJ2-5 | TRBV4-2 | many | CASSQVGVNSGTPQETQYF | TGTGCCAGCAGCCAAGTCGGTGTGAATTCGGGGACTCCCCAAGAGACCCAGTACTTC
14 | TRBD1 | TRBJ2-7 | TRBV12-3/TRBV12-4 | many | CASSGTGGTYEQYF | TGTGCCAGCAGCGGAACAGGGGGAACCTACGAGCAGTACTTC
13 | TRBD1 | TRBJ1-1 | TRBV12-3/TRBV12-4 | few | CASSRTGAGGAFF | TGTGCCAGCAGCCGGACAGGGGCCGGTGGAGCTTTCTTT
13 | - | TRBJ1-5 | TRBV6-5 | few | CASSYSGYQPQHF | TGTGCCAGCAGTTACTCGGGTTATCAGCCCCAGCATTTT
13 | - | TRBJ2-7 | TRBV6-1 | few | CASSDGNFYEQYF | TGTGCCAGCAGTGATGGGAATTTCTACGAGCAGTACTTC
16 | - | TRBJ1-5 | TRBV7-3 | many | CASSSIAPSSNQPQHF | TGTGCCAGCAGCTCCATCGCCCCGAGCAGCAATCAGCCCCAGCATTTT
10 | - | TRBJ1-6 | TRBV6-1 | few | CAAERGTLHF | TGTGCCGCCGAGCGGGGGACCCTCCACTTT
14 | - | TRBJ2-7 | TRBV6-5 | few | CASSPRQPGYEQYF | TGTGCCAGCAGCCCCAGACAGCCAGGCTACGAGCAGTACTTC
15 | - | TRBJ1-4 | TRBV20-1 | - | CSARGGPGGNEKLFF | TGCAGTGCTAGAGGGGGACCGGGCGGAAATGAAAAACTGTTTTTT
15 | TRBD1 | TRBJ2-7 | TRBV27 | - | CASRITGGNSYEQYF | TGTGCCAGCAGAATAACAGGGGGCAACTCCTACGAGCAGTACTTC
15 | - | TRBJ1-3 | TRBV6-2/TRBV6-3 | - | CASSYSTSSGNTIYF | TGTGCCAGCAGTTACTCGACTAGCTCTGGAAACACCATATATTTT
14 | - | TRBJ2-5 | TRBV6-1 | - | CASSEGRNQETQYF | TGTGCCAGCAGTGAAGGTAGAAACCAAGAGACCCAGTACTTC
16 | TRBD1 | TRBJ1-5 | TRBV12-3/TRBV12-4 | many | CASSLGTGTGDQPQHF | TGTGCCAGCAGTTTGGGCACCGGGACAGGGGATCAGCCCCAGCATTTT
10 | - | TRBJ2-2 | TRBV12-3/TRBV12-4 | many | CASSLRELFF | TGTGCCAGCAGTTTGCGGGAGCTGTTTTTT
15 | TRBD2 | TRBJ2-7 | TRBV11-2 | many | CASSSGLAGTSEQYF | TGTGCCAGCAGCTCAGGACTAGCGGGAACAAGCGAGCAGTACTTC
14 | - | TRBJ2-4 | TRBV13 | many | CASSVRTNWGIQYF | TGTGCCAGCAGCGTGAGGACGAATTGGGGCATTCAGTACTTC
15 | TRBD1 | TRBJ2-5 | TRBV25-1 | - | CASSEGQGWGETQYF | TGTGCCAGCAGTGAGGGACAGGGTTGGGGGGAGACCCAGTACTTC
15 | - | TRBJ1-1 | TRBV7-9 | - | CASSLEGPGYNEAFF | TGTGCCAGCAGCTTAGAGGGTCCAGGGTATAATGAAGCTTTCTTT
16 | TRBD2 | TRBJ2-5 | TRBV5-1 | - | CASSPSGGLGGETQYF | TGCGCCAGCAGCCCTAGCGGGGGGCTCGGAGGGGAGACCCAGTACTTC
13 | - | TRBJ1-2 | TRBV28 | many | CASSYGQFYGYTF | TGTGCCAGCAGTTACGGACAGTTCTATGGCTACACCTTC
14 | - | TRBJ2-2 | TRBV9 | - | CASSNDLYTGELFF | TGTGCCAGCAGCAACGACCTTTACACCGGGGAGCTGTTTTTT
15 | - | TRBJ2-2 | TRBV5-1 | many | CASSLIGDSAGELFF | TGCGCCAGCAGCTTAATAGGAGACTCGGCCGGGGAGCTGTTTTTT
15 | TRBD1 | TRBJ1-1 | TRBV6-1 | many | CASSAFPRTGGEAFF | TGTGCCAGCAGTGCGTTTCCCCGGACAGGGGGTGAAGCTTTCTTT
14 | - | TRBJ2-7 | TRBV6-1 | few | CASTVTGRSYEQYF | TGTGCCAGCACTGTGACAGGGAGGTCGTACGAGCAGTACTTC
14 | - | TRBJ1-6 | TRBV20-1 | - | CSASSPGMGSPLHF | TGCAGTGCTAGTTCCCCCGGGATGGGTTCACCCCTCCACTTT
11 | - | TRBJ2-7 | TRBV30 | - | CAWSAKYEQYF | TGTGCCTGGAGTGCCAAATACGAGCAGTACTTC
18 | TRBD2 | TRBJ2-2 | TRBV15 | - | CATSRNLGLVADTGELFF | TGTGCCACCAGCAGGAATCTGGGACTAGTTGCGGACACCGGGGAGCTGTTTTTT
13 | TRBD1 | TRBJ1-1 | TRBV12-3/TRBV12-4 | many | CASSTTDRGRAFF | TGTGCCAGCAGCACAACCGACAGGGGGCGAGCTTTCTTT
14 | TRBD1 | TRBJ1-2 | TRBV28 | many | CASSLSDRAYGYTF | TGTGCCAGCAGTTTATCGGACAGGGCCTATGGCTACACCTTC
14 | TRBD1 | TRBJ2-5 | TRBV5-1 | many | CASSVDRERETQYF | TGCGCCAGCAGCGTCGACAGGGAGAGAGAGACCCAGTACTTC